These 9 T cell receptor beta chains originate from one sample sequenced in a study of blood T cell repertoires in COVID-19 (dated by TCRdb to 2019 to 2021). The method was the immunoSEQ multiplex PCR assay. TCRdb stores this immuneACCESS table with in-frame sequences only. Part of the clones is absent; in the studies checked, under half of the shortfall reflects unresolved V genes, and no reason is known for the rest. For this sample the table gives about 210,000 clones, of which around 84% were detected only once. The top ten clones comprise 9.7% of the sample. The sequenced material came from peripheral blood. The receptor set was obtained from a man aged 45-65 years with active or convalescent COVID-19.

This chain uses TRBV29-1 with TRBJ1-2, with TRBD1 as a possible D gene (5 bases). Trimming pared 4 bases from V and 4 bases from J, leaving 7 bases between. CDR1 and CDR2 (germline): SQVTM, ANQGSEA. The CDR3 contains 11 residues. The CDR3 DNA is TGCAGCGTTGGACAGATCTATGGCTACACCTTC. The encoded protein is CSVGQIYGYTF.

The chain couples TRBV2 to TRBJ2-1; D possibly corresponds to TRBD2 (6 bases). V shed 4 bases and J shed 9 bases, with 13 bases lying between them. In germline, CDR1 is SNHLY, CDR2 FYNNEI. The CDR3 has 13 amino acids. The CDR3 protein is CASSVAGPGEQFF. The CDR3 region has the DNA TGTGCCAGCAGTGTTGCGGGGCCAGGTGAGCAGTTCTTC.

The DNA of the CDR3 is TGTGCCAGCAGCTCACGACAGGGGGCGGGCGGCTACACCTTC. Protein product: CASSSRQGAGGYTF. The chain has TRBV7-2 and TRBJ1-2; 10 positions match TRBD1. CDR1 and CDR2 from the germline V gene are SGHTA and FQGNSA. This CDR3 contains 14 residues. V lost 4 bases and J lost 8; bases outside the gene matches: 7.

The J gene is TRBJ1-3, the V gene TRBV29-1, with TRBD1 matching 7 bases. The CDR3 is 12 residues long. Per germline, CDR1 SQVTM and CDR2 ANQGSEA. V shed 6 bases, J shed 1 base, and the junction held 0 bases outside the gene matches. The CDR3 here is CSVTGSGNTIYF. The DNA for the CDR3 is TGCAGCGTGACAGGGTCTGGAAACACCATATATTTT.

This chain joins TRBV27 and TRBJ2-7, with 8 bases fitting TRBD2. CDR3 length: 15 residues. After removal of 2 bases from V and 3 bases from J, the junction contained 6 bases not matched to a gene. Per the germline V gene, CDR1 is MNHEY and CDR2 is SMNVEV (reference sequence). CDR3 nucleotide sequence: TGTGCCAGCAGTTTACTGGCGGGAGGCCACTACGAGCAGTACTTC. Translated: CASSLLAGGHYEQYF.

V gene TRBV18 combines with J gene TRBJ2-1, with D possibly being TRBD1 (6 bases). Trimming took 3 bases from V and 9 from J, leaving 9 bases between them. The CDR3 is 12 residues long. CDR1 is KGHSH and CDR2 is LQKENI in the germline V gene. CDR3 region: CASSPPDSEQFF. CDR3 DNA: TGTGCCAGCTCACCCCCGGACAGTGAGCAGTTCTTC. The whole variable domain, remainder taken from reference TRBV18 and TRBJ2-1, is NAGVMQNPRHLVRRRGQEARLRCSPMKGHSHVYWYRQLPEEGLKFMVYLQKENIIDESGMPKERFSAEFPKEGPSILRIQQVVRGDSAAYFCASSPPDSEQFFGPGTRLTVL.

The rearrangement joins TRBV6-5 to TRBJ1-1; D is unclear. This CDR3 has 13 residues. Germline V lookup: CDR1 MNHEY, CDR2 SVGAGI. V lost 0 bases and J lost 7, with 9 bases in between. The DNA for the CDR3 is TGTGCCAGCAGTTACTCTGGCCTTATTGAAGCTTTCTTT. It encodes CASSYSGLIEAFF.

This sequence joins TRBV5-5 and TRBJ2-3; D gene uncertain. This CDR3 spans 14 amino acids. The germline gives CDR1 SGHKS, CDR2 YYEKEE (reference sequence). The germline V and J ends were trimmed by 1 base and 1 base, with 7 bases remaining between them. For the CDR3, the DNA is TGTGCCAGCAGCTTGCGACGGGGCACAGATACGCAGTATTTT. Translation: CASSLRRGTDTQYF. Looking up the rest from reference TRBV5-5 and TRBJ2-3 gives the full variable domain: DAGVTQSPTHLIKTRGQQVTLRCSPISGHKSVSWYQQVLGQGPQFIFQYYEKEERGRGNFPDRFSARQFPNYSSELNVNALLLGDSALYLCASSLRRGTDTQYFGPGTRLTVL.

V usage is TRBV28 and J usage is TRBJ1-2; D is unresolved. Between the trimmed V and J ends, which lost 5 bases and 4 bases, there was a span of 11 bases. The CDR3 length is 13 residues. Germline values: CDR1 MDHEN, CDR2 SYDVKM. In DNA form, the CDR3 reads TGTGCCAGCAGTATGGGCCAATTCTATGGCTACACCTTC. It codes for CASSMGQFYGYTF.